This T cell receptor (beta chain) appears in the sequencing data of a study of T cells in Graves' hyperthyroidism and ophthalmopathy. Whole-study results and caveats: From stable hyperthyroidism, ophthalmopathy was separated by a 13 V-J model. Among clonotypes expanded in thyroid above 0.001, most were also found in blood.

This clonotype was seen at least ten times. Antigen specificity is unknown. Clinicians diagnosed patients from clinical symptoms, serum thyroxine and TRAb, thyroid ultrasound and orbital computed tomography. CDR3 size: 16 residues. V trimming: 2 bases; J trimming: 3 bases; junction bases outside the gene matches: 8. CDR1 is MNHEY, CDR2 SVGAGI, per germline. There were TCR beta CDR3 regions amplified from RNA transcripts. The primer set for the first-round RT-PCR of the TCR CDR3 was HTBI. TCRdb used MiXCR to reprocess the multiplex PCR reads, holding one entry per CDR3 protein. Counted here are about 360,000 distinct CDR3 sequences, about 13% occurring once; the ten biggest clones make up 9% to 9.5%.

Material for sequencing was blood. The V call is TRBV6-5, the J call TRBJ1-2; 8 bases align to TRBD1. The TCR comes from a woman aged 18 to 35 with Graves' hyperthyroidism. The CDR3 spells CASSYPGQGGHYGYTF. CDR3 DNA: TGTGCCAGCAGTTACCCCGGACAGGGAGGGCACTATGGCTACACCTTC.